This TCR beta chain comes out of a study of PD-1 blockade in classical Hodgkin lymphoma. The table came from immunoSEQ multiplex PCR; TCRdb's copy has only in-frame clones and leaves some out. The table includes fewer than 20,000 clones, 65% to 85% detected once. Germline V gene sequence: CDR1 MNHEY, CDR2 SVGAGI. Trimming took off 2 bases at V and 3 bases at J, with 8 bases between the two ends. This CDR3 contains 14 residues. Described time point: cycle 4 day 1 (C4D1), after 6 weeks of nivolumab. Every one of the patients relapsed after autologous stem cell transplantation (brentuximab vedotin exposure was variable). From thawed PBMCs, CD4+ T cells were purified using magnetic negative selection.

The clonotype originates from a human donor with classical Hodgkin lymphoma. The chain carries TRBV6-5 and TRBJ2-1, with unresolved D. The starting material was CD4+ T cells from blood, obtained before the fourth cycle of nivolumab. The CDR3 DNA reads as TGTGCCAGCAGTTACACGGATTACTACAATGAGCAGTTCTTC. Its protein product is CASSYTDYYNEQFF.